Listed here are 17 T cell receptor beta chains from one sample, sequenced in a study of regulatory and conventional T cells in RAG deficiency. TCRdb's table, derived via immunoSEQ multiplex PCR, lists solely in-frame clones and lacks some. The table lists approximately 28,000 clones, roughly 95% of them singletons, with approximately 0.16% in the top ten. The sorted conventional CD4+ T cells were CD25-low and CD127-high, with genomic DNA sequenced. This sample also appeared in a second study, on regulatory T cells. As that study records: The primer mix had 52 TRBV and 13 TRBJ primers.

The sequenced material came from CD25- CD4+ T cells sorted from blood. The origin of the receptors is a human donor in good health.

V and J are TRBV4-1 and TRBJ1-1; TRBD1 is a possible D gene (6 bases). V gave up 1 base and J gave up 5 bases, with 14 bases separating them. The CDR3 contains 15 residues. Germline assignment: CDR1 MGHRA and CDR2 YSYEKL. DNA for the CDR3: TGCGCCAGCAGCCAAGGGGGACACAGTGGTACTGAAGCTTTCTTT. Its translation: CASSQGGHSGTEAFF.

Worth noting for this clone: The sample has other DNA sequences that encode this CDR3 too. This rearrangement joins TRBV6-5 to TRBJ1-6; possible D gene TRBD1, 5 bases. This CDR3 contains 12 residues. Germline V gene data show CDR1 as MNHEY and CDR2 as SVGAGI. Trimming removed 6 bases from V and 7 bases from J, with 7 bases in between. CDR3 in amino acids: CASRSGNSPLHF. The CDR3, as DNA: TGTGCCAGCAGGTCAGGGAATTCACCCCTCCACTTT.

The CDR3 nucleotides are TGTGCCAGCAGTTACTCGGACAGGGCTCGGAGCAATGAGCAGTTCTTC. As protein: CASSYSDRARSNEQFF. The J gene is TRBJ2-1, the V gene TRBV6-5; 8 bases align to TRBD1. The CDR3 consists of 16 residues. With V trimmed by 0 bases and J by 6 bases, 7 bases remained unmatched. The V gene's germline CDR1 is MNHEY and CDR2 SVGAGI.

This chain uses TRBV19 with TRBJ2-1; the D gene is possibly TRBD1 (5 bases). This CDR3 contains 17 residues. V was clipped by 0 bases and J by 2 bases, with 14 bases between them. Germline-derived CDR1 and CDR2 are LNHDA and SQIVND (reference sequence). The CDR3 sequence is CASSIDLRQGTYNEQFF. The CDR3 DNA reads TGTGCCAGTAGTATAGATCTCCGCCAGGGTACCTACAATGAGCAGTTCTTC.

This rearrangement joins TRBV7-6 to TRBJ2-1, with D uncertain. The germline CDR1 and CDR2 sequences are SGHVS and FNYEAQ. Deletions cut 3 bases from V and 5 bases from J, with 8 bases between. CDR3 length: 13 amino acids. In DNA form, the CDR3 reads TGTGCCAGCAGCTTCCGACTGCACAATGAGCAGTTCTTC. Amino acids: CASSFRLHNEQFF.

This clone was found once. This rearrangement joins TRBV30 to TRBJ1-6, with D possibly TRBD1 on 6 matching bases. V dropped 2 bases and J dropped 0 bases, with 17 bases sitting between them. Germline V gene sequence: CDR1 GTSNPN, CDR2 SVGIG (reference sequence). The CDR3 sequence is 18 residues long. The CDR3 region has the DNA TGTGCCTGGAGTTTCGGCAGGGGCGTCTACTCCTATAATTCACCCCTCCACTTT. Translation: CAWSFGRGVYSYNSPLHF. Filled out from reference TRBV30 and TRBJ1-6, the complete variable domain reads SQTIHQWPATLVQPVGSPLSLECTVEGTSNPNLYWYRQAAGRGLQLLFYSVGIGQISSEVPQNLSASRPQDRQFILSSKKLLLSDSGFYLCAWSFGRGVYSYNSPLHFGNGTRLTVT.

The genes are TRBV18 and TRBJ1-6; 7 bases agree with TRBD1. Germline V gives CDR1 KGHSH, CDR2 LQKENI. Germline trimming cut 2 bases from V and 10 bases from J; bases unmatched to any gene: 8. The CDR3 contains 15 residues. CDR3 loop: CASSPRTGVESPLHF. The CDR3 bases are TGTGCCAGCTCACCAAGAACAGGGGTAGAATCACCCCTCCACTTT. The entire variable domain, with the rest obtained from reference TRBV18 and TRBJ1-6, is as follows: NAGVMQNPRHLVRRRGQEARLRCSPMKGHSHVYWYRQLPEEGLKFMVYLQKENIIDESGMPKERFSAEFPKEGPSILRIQQVVRGDSAAYFCASSPRTGVESPLHFGNGTRLTVT.

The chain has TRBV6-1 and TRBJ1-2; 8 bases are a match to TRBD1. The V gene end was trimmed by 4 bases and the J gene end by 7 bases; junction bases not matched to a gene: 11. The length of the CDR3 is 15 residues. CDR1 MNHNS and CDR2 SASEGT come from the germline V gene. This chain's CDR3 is CASSVLARGPGGYTF. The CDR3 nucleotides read TGTGCCAGCAGTGTTTTAGCCAGGGGGCCTGGTGGCTACACCTTC.

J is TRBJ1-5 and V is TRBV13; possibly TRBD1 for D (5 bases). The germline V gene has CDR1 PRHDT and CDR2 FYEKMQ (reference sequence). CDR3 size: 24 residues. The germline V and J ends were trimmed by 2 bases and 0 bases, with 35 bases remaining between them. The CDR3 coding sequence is TGTGCCAGCAGCTTACAGGGTTGGAGGGCTCGACCTCGCCTACCGCCAAATAGCAATCAGCCCCAGCATTTT. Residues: CASSLQGWRARPRLPPNSNQPQHF.

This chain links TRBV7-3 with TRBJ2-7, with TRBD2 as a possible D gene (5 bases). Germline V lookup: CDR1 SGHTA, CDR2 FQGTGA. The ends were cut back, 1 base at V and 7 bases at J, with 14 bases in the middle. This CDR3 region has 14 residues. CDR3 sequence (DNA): TGTGCCAGCAGCTTAAGAGGCGCCTCGGGGGAGCAGTACTTC. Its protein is CASSLRGASGEQYF.

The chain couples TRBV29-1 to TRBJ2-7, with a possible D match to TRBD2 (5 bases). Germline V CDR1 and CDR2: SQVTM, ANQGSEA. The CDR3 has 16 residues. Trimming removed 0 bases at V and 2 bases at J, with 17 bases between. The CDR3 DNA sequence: TGCAGCGTTGAAGATCGCGGATCTAACGGGGCCTACGAGCAGTACTTC. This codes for CSVEDRGSNGAYEQYF.

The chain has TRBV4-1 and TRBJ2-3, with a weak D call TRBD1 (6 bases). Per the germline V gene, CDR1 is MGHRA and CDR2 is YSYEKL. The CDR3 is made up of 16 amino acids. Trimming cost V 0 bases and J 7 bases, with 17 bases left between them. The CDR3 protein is CASSQELTGQWNTQYF. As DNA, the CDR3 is TGCGCCAGCAGCCAAGAACTCACAGGGCAGTGGAATACGCAGTATTTT.

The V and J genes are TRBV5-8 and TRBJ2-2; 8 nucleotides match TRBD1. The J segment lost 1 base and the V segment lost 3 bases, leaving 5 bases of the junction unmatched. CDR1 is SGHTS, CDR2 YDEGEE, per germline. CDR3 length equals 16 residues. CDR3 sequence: CASSSTGTGNTGELFF. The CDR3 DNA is TGTGCCAGCAGCTCAACCGGGACAGGGAACACCGGGGAGCTGTTTTTT.

The CDR3 protein is CASSLELGGREKLFF. DNA of the CDR3: TGTGCCAGCAGCTTAGAATTGGGGGGTCGGGAAAAACTGTTTTTT. V gene TRBV7-6 combines with J gene TRBJ1-4; TRBD1 might be the D (5 bases). CDR1 SGHVS and CDR2 FNYEAQ come from the germline V gene. CDR3 length: 15 residues. V was clipped by 1 base and J by 8 bases, with 14 bases between them.

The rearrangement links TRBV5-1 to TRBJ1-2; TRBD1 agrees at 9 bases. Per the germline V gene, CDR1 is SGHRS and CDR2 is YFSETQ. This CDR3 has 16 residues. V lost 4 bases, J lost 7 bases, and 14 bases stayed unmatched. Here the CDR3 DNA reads TGCGCCAGCAGCGTGACAGGGGGTATTGGTGTATCTGGCTACACCTTC. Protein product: CASSVTGGIGVSGYTF.

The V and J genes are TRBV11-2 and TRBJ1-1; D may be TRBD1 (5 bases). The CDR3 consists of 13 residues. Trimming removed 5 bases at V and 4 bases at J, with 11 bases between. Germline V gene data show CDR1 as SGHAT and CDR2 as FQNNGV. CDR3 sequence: CASSILGGTEAFF. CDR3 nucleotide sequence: TGTGCCAGCAGCATCCTCGGGGGCACTGAAGCTTTCTTT.

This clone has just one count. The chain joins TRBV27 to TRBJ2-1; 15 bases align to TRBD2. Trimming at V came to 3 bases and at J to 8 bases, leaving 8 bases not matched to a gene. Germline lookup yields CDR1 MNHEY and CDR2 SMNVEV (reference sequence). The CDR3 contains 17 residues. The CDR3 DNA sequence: TGTGCCAGCAGTTTTCTTCTCGGACTAGCGGGGGGGTATGAGCAGTTCTTC. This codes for CASSFLLGLAGGYEQFF.